Following are 18 T cell receptor beta chains from one sample sequenced in a study of CD8+CD57+ T cells in acquired aplastic anemia. Researchers used genomic DNA as the template to profile TCR beta VDJ and CDR3. TCRdb ran MiXCR on the reads and lists one entry per CDR3 protein. The repertoire holds 150,000 to 200,000 distinct CDR3 sequences, with 55% to 80% as singletons. Sequenced: sorted CD4+, CD8+, or CD8+CD57+ T cells (not recorded which) from PBMCs. The receptors originated from a human donor in good health.

This clonotype was seen ten or more times. This sequence joins TRBV4-1 and TRBJ2-5, with a weak D call TRBD2 (6 bases). The CDR3 consists of 15 residues. V dropped 0 bases and J dropped 3 bases, with 11 bases sitting between them. Germline lookup yields CDR1 MGHRA and CDR2 YSYEKL. The CDR3 reads CASSQEGRGKETQYF. CDR3 sequence (DNA): TGCGCCAGCAGCCAAGAAGGGCGGGGTAAAGAGACCCAGTACTTC.

V usage is TRBV7-3 and J usage is TRBJ2-5; 9 positions match TRBD1. Unmatched junction bases numbered 8, after V lost 5 bases and J lost 1 base. Per germline, CDR1 SGHTA and CDR2 FQGTGA. The CDR3 has 16 amino acids. The CDR3 DNA reads as TGTGCCAGCAGCCCTGGGACAGGGAAGGGCCAAGAGACCCAGTACTTC. Translation gives CASSPGTGKGQETQYF. Full variable domain (rest looked up from reference TRBV7-3 and TRBJ2-5): GAGVSQTPSNKVTEKGKYVELRCDPISGHTALYWYRQSLGQGPEFLIYFQGTGAADDSGLPNDRFFAVRPEGSVSTLKIQRTERGDSAVYLCASSPGTGKGQETQYFGPGTRLLVL.

The chain is built from TRBV7-2 and TRBJ2-7, with 10 nucleotides matching TRBD1. CDR1 SGHTA and CDR2 FQGNSA come from the germline V gene. The length of the CDR3 is 15 residues. Trimming cost V 4 bases and J 7 bases; bases outside gene matches: 10. Written as DNA, the CDR3 is TGTGCCAGCAGCTATACGACAGGGGGCAGGGGGGAGCAGTACTTC. Its protein is CASSYTTGGRGEQYF.

The chain is built from TRBV9 and TRBJ2-1, with 14 bases identical to TRBD2. The V and J ends lost 0 bases and 7 bases, in that order; junction bases with no gene match: 3. The CDR3 runs 16 residues. CDR1 and CDR2 (germline): SGDLS, YYNGEE. CDR3 amino acids: CASSVDGLAGGNEQFF. CDR3 sequence (DNA): TGTGCCAGCAGCGTAGATGGACTAGCGGGGGGAAATGAGCAGTTCTTC.

This clonotype has only a few counts. V is TRBV27 and J is TRBJ1-2; TRBD1 agrees at 7 bases. Germline V gives CDR1 MNHEY, CDR2 SMNVEV (reference sequence). The CDR3 runs to 13 residues. The trim removed 5 bases at V and 4 bases at J, leaving 4 bases unmatched. The CDR3 protein is CASSGTASYGYTF. The CDR3 DNA reads TGTGCCAGCAGTGGGACAGCCAGCTATGGCTACACCTTC.

The chain couples TRBV7-8 to TRBJ2-7; D ambiguous. This CDR3 contains 15 residues. Looked up from germline, CDR1 is SGHVS and CDR2 is FQNEAQ. Trimming removed 8 bases from V and 0 bases from J, with 17 bases in between. DNA of the CDR3: TGTGCCAGCTCTGATACTCGGACGGACTCCTACGAGCAGTACTTC. Protein product: CASSDTRTDSYEQYF. The variable domain in full, with the rest retrieved from reference TRBV7-8 and TRBJ2-7, is GAGVSQSPRYKVAKRGQDVALRCDPISGHVSLFWYQQALGQGPEFLTYFQNEAQLDKSGLPSDRFFAERPEGSVSTLKIQRTQQEDSAVYLCASSDTRTDSYEQYFGPGTRLTVT.

In regard to this clonotype: This is likely a read error, given that the CDR3 carries no conserved phenylalanine or tryptophan at its end. The CDR3 region is CASSLAAGGAEQYL. CDR3 bases: TGTGCCAGCAGCTTGGCCGCGGGCGGGGCCGAGCAGTACCTC. The chain couples TRBV5-5 to TRBJ2-7; TRBD2 might be the D (6 bases). This CDR3 has 14 amino acids. The germline V gene encodes CDR1 SGHKS and CDR2 YYEKEE (reference sequence). Trimming pared 0 bases from V and 6 bases from J, leaving 13 bases between.

The CDR3 loop is CASSENGGGYEQYF. The CDR3 nucleotides read TGTGCCAGCAGCGAAAACGGAGGAGGCTACGAGCAGTACTTC. The chain combines TRBV7-6 with TRBJ2-7, with a tentative D call TRBD2 (5 bases). The CDR3 is 14 residues long. The V end lost 5 bases, the J end lost 3 bases, and 14 bases lay between the germline ends. Germline CDR1 reads SGHVS; CDR2 reads FNYEAQ.

In its sample, this clonotype was seen a few times. The rearrangement joins TRBV25-1 to TRBJ2-3, with D perhaps TRBD2 (6 bases). Germline V gene sequence: CDR1 MGHDK, CDR2 SYGVNS. The CDR3 spans 18 residues. Trimming shortened V by 8 bases and J by 0 bases, and 24 bases separated the two germline ends. CDR3 coding DNA: TGTGCCAGCCTCGGGACTCTGGGGACTGGTGCTAGCACAGATACGCAGTATTTT. This codes for CASLGTLGTGASTDTQYF.

This chain connects TRBV2 to TRBJ1-3; 10 positions match TRBD1. Germline CDR1 SNHLY, CDR2 FYNNEI. There are 15 residues in the CDR3. V shed 8 bases and J 4 bases; nucleotides not matched to a gene: 8. The chain's CDR3 is CASGSDRGLGNTIYF. For the CDR3, the DNA is TGTGCCAGCGGTTCCGACAGGGGGCTAGGAAACACCATATATTTT.

The chain employs TRBV7-9 and TRBJ2-5; tentative D call: TRBD2 (5 bases). The germline V gene encodes CDR1 SEHNR and CDR2 FQNEAQ (reference sequence). Trimming stripped 4 bases from V and 2 bases from J, with 11 bases between. The CDR3 is 14 amino acids. CDR3 loop: CASSSLSGQETQYF. Written as DNA, the CDR3 is TGTGCCAGCAGCTCCCTGTCGGGGCAAGAGACCCAGTACTTC. The full variable domain, in which reference TRBV7-9 and TRBJ2-5 provide the parts outside the CDR3, is DTGVSQNPRHKITKRGQNVTFRCDPISEHNRLYWYRQTLGQGPEFLTYFQNEAQLEKSRLLSDRFSAERPKGSFSTLEIQRTEQGDSAMYLCASSSLSGQETQYFGPGTRLLVL.

To note about this clonotype: Here the CDR3 omits its conserved ending phenylalanine or tryptophan, so a read error is the likely source. The chain carries TRBV9 and TRBJ2-6; the D gene is possibly TRBD1 (6 bases). Per germline, CDR1 SGDLS and CDR2 YYNGEE. The V gene lost 3 bases and the J gene lost 0 bases, with 10 bases spanning the gap. This CDR3 is built from 16 residues. The CDR3 loop is CASSGSGHSGANVLTS. Written as DNA, the CDR3 is TGTGCCAGCAGCGGATCGGGACACTCTGGGGCCAACGTCCTGACTTCC.

As for this clonotype: The junction departs from germline at one end; a sequencing error may be responsible. This rearrangement joins TRBV12-5 to TRBJ2-5; a weak D match, TRBD1 (5 bases). There are 16 residues in the CDR3. CDR1 and CDR2 (germline): LGHNT, FRNRAP. CDR3 bases: TGCGCTAGTGGTTTGAGAATTGCAGGGTACGAGGAGACCCAGTACTTC. This encodes CASGLRIAGYEETQYF. The full variable domain, completed using reference TRBV12-5 and TRBJ2-5, is DARVTQTPRHKVTEMGQEVTMRCQPILGHNTVFWYRQTMMQGLELLAYFRNRAPLDDSGMPKDRFSAEMPDATLATLKIQPSEPRDSAVYFCASGLRIAGYEETQYFGPGTRLLVL.

This chain joins TRBV7-2 and TRBJ1-6, with D tentatively TRBD1 (5 bases). V was shortened by 5 bases and J by 9 bases, with 11 bases between the two germline ends. This CDR3 is built from 13 residues. Germline V gene data show CDR1 as SGHTA and CDR2 as FQGNSA. CDR3 DNA: TGTGCCAGCAGCACGCAGGGTACTTCACCCCTCCACTTT. This gives the protein CASSTQGTSPLHF.

This chain joins TRBV29-1 and TRBJ1-2; D gene uncertain. This CDR3 has 14 amino acids. In germline, CDR1 is SQVTM, CDR2 ANQGSEA. V gave up 2 bases and J gave up 4 bases, with 14 bases separating them. DNA for the CDR3: TGCAGCGTTGAATTGCCGGACGGCGGCTATGGCTACACCTTC. Its translation: CSVELPDGGYGYTF.

V gene TRBV2 combines with J gene TRBJ2-3; 16 nucleotides align to TRBD2. The length of the CDR3 is 19 residues. Germline V lookup: CDR1 SNHLY, CDR2 FYNNEI. Losses at the gene ends were 4 bases for V and 6 bases for J; bases not matched to a gene: 13. CDR3 loop: CASSGGLAGGPVLTDTQYF. Here the CDR3 DNA reads TGTGCCAGCAGTGGGGGACTAGCGGGAGGGCCAGTACTTACCGATACGCAGTATTTT.

For this clonotype: This may be a read error: a much more frequent sequence differs by one nucleotide. This chain's CDR3 is CASSIDRGRFSEQLF. The CDR3, as DNA: TGTGCCAGTAGTATTGACAGGGGGCGTTTTAGTGAGCAGCTCTTC. The rearrangement uses TRBV19 and TRBJ2-1; 10 nucleotides line up with TRBD1. The CDR3 is 15 residues long. Germline CDR1 is LNHDA and CDR2 is SQIVND (reference sequence).

V and J are TRBV7-9 and TRBJ1-4, with a weak D call TRBD1 (6 bases). The CDR3 has 16 residues. The germline V gene encodes CDR1 SEHNR and CDR2 FQNEAQ (reference sequence). Trimming shortened V by 4 bases and J by 4 bases, and 16 bases separated the two germline ends. The DNA of the CDR3 is TGTGCCAGCAGCTCCCAGGGGCCGAGACTTAATGAAAAACTGTTTTTT. Translating it yields CASSSQGPRLNEKLFF.